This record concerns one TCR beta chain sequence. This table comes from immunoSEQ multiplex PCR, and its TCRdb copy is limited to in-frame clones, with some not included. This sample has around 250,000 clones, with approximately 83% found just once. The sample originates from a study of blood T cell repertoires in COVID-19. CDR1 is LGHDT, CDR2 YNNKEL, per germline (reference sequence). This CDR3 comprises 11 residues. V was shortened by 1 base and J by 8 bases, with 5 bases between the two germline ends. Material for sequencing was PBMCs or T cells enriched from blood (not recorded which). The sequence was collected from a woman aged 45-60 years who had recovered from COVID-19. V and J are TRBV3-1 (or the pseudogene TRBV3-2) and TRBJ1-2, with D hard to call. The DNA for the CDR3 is TGTGCCAGCAGCCAAGGACTCGGCTACACCTTC. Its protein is CASSQGLGYTF.